A single sample is the source of the 22 T cell receptor beta chains below, sequenced in a study of chemoradiotherapy in HPV16-positive cancers. Assay used: immunoSEQ multiplex PCR; TCRdb lists only in-frame clones, some missing. The sample has about 1,800 clones; roughly 79% are singletons. This specimen was tumor tissue, taken from a patient who underwent chemoradiotherapy. All receptors derive from a human donor with HPV-associated anogenital cancer.

The chain uses TRBV28 and TRBJ2-5, with D perhaps matching TRBD1 (5 bases). With 7 bases removed from V and 7 bases from J, the gap between germline ends came to 22 bases. CDR1 and CDR2 from the germline V gene are MDHEN and SYDVKM. This CDR3 has 15 residues. CDR3 DNA: TGTGCCAGCACACCCCCAGAAGGGGTCGAAGGGACCCAGTACTTC. Translated, it gives CASTPPEGVEGTQYF.

This rearrangement joins TRBV2 to TRBJ2-2; 13 bases match TRBD2. This CDR3 contains 17 residues. V was pared by 4 bases and J by 1 base, with 3 bases of the junction left unmatched. Germline V gives CDR1 SNHLY, CDR2 FYNNEI. The CDR3 sequence: CASSVGLAGRNTGELFF. The DNA of the CDR3 is TGTGCCAGCAGTGTGGGACTAGCGGGAAGGAACACCGGGGAGCTGTTTTTT.

The V and J genes are TRBV5-1 and TRBJ2-6, with TRBD1 matching over 7 bases. This CDR3 is built from 18 residues. V was clipped by 2 bases and J by 1 base; unmatched bases: 9. Germline CDR1 reads SGHRS; CDR2 reads YFSETQ. Here the CDR3 reads CASSFRDSKRSGANVLTF. DNA of the CDR3: TGCGCCAGCAGCTTCCGGGACAGCAAAAGGTCTGGGGCCAACGTCCTGACTTTC.

Here the CDR3 reads CASNSGQPNTEAFF. The CDR3 DNA is TGCGCCAGCAACTCGGGACAGCCGAACACTGAAGCTTTCTTT. V gene TRBV5-1 combines with J gene TRBJ1-1, with 7 bases that match TRBD1. Germline trimming cut 6 bases from V and 1 base from J; bases unmatched to any gene: 6. Germline CDR1 reads SGHRS; CDR2 reads YFSETQ. The CDR3 is made up of 14 amino acids.

The CDR3: CASSLQGAQTEAFF. The CDR3 coding sequence is TGCGCCAGCAGCTTACAGGGGGCGCAGACTGAAGCTTTCTTT. The V gene is TRBV5-1, the J gene TRBJ1-1, with TRBD1 identical over 9 bases. The germline V gene has CDR1 SGHRS and CDR2 YFSETQ. The V gene end was trimmed by 2 bases and the J gene end by 5 bases; junction bases not matched to a gene: 4. This CDR3 spans 14 amino acids. Drawing the rest from reference TRBV5-1 and TRBJ1-1, the complete variable domain is KAGVTQTPRYLIKTRGQQVTLSCSPISGHRSVSWYQQTPGQGLQFLFEYFSETQRNKGNFPGRFSGRQFSNSRSEMNVSTLELGDSALYLCASSLQGAQTEAFFGQGTRLTVV.

V gene TRBV5-1 combines with J gene TRBJ2-5; a weak D match, TRBD2 (5 bases). This CDR3 region has 15 residues. V was cut by 0 bases and J by 2 bases, with 11 bases left in between. Germline CDR1 SGHRS, CDR2 YFSETQ. CDR3: CASSLGEADQETQYF. The CDR3 DNA reads TGCGCCAGCAGCTTGGGAGAAGCGGATCAAGAGACCCAGTACTTC.

V and J are TRBV27 and TRBJ2-3; TRBD2 matches at 9 bases. This CDR3 is built from 15 residues. Germline V gene data show CDR1 as MNHEY and CDR2 as SMNVEV (reference sequence). V was pared by 8 bases and J by 7 bases, with 13 bases of the junction left unmatched. CDR3 nucleotide sequence: TGTGCCAGCGGCGGGTTAGCGGGAGCCGGTAATACGCAGTATTTT. Residues: CASGGLAGAGNTQYF.

As concerns this clone: This CDR3 fails to terminate in the conserved phenylalanine or tryptophan, so it likely reflects a read error. The chain combines TRBV7-2 with TRBJ2-7, with 8 bases fitting TRBD1. The CDR3 has 18 residues. Germline V gives CDR1 SGHTA, CDR2 FQGNSA. Unmatched junction bases numbered 10, after V lost 0 bases and J lost 0 bases. The CDR3 is CASSLAGGFGTGSYEQYL. CDR3 in DNA: TGTGCCAGCAGCTTAGCGGGGGGATTCGGGACAGGCTCCTACGAGCAGTACCTC.

This chain joins TRBV29-1 and TRBJ2-7; D might be TRBD1 (6 bases). Germline V gene lookup returns CDR1 SQVTM and CDR2 ANQGSEA. This CDR3 is 11 amino acids long. The V and J ends lost 5 bases and 2 bases respectively, with 7 bases between them. The CDR3, as DNA: TGCAGCGTTCGGGACACCTACGAGCAGTACTTC. This sequence encodes CSVRDTYEQYF.

As for this clone: The identical CDR3 is also encoded by other nucleotide sequences in the sample. The chain carries TRBV2 and TRBJ2-7; the match to TRBD1 covers 7 bases. Germline-derived CDR1 and CDR2 are SNHLY and FYNNEI. The junction had 3 bases not matched to a gene; V was cut back by 7 bases and J by 0 bases. The CDR3 spans 13 residues. In DNA, the CDR3 is TGTGCCAGCACAGCAGGGGGCTCCTACGAGCAGTACTTC. Amino acids: CASTAGGSYEQYF.

The V gene is TRBV6-6, the J gene TRBJ1-1; D is ambiguous. V lost 9 bases to trimming and J lost 0 bases, with 11 bases between them. This CDR3 spans 13 amino acids. CDR1 MNHNY and CDR2 SVGAGI come from the germline V gene (reference sequence). The CDR3 sequence: CASLDEMNTEAFF. DNA of the CDR3: TGTGCCAGTTTAGACGAGATGAACACTGAAGCTTTCTTT.

The rearrangement links TRBV29-1 to TRBJ2-7; 8 positions agree with TRBD1. This CDR3 contains 14 residues. Trimming at V came to 6 bases and at J to 2 bases, leaving 9 bases not matched to a gene. The germline CDR1 and CDR2 sequences are SQVTM and ANQGSEA. CDR3 sequence (DNA): TGCAGCGTCGCGGACAGGGCTCCAACCTACGAGCAGTACTTC. This sequence encodes CSVADRAPTYEQYF.

This rearrangement joins TRBV6-1 to TRBJ2-5, with 8 bases identical to TRBD2. Unmatched junction bases numbered 6, after V lost 10 bases and J lost 5 bases. The CDR3 is 12 residues long. CDR1 and CDR2 from the germline V gene are MNHNS and SASEGT. The CDR3 here is CATGRGGETQYF. CDR3 DNA: TGTGCCACCGGGAGGGGTGGCGAGACCCAGTACTTC.

The V call is TRBV2, the J call TRBJ1-2, with D maybe TRBD1 (5 bases). This CDR3 is built from 12 residues. V dropped 2 bases and J dropped 6 bases, with 7 bases sitting between them. CDR1 SNHLY and CDR2 FYNNEI come from the germline V gene. The DNA for the CDR3 is TGTGCCAGCAGTGAACGGGGGAATGGCTACACCTTC. Its protein is CASSERGNGYTF.

This clone was detected only once. V and J are TRBV5-6 and TRBJ2-3; D unresolved. The CDR3 is made up of 13 amino acids. Trimming pared 4 bases from V and 1 base from J, leaving 7 bases between. CDR1 is SGHDT and CDR2 is YYEEEE in the germline V gene. The DNA for the CDR3 is TGTGCCAGCAGCGTGAAGGGCACAGATACGCAGTATTTT. Amino acid sequence: CASSVKGTDTQYF.

The CDR3 here is CAWNVGGKLFF. The CDR3 nucleotides are TGTGCCTGGAACGTTGGTGGAAAACTGTTTTTT. The rearrangement joins TRBV30 to TRBJ1-4; D gene uncertain. Trimming removed 4 bases at V and 10 bases at J, with 10 bases between. The CDR3 has 11 residues. Per germline, CDR1 GTSNPN and CDR2 SVGIG (reference sequence).

This clone showed up just a few times. This rearrangement joins TRBV4-3 to TRBJ1-1, with 7 bases fitting TRBD1. After removal of 0 bases from V and 7 bases from J, the junction contained 11 bases not matched to a gene. The CDR3 spans 16 residues. From germline, CDR1 is LGHNA and CDR2 YSLEER. CDR3 protein: CASSQDLGTVTDEAFF. In DNA form, the CDR3 reads TGCGCCAGCAGCCAAGATTTGGGGACAGTAACTGATGAAGCTTTCTTT.

J is TRBJ2-5 and V is TRBV5-6, with unresolved D. Germline CDR1 is SGHDT and CDR2 is YYEEEE. V lost 0 bases, J lost 5 bases, and 8 bases lay in between. This CDR3 spans 13 amino acids. CDR3 DNA: TGTGCCAGCAGCTTGGTGTTGGACGAGACCCAGTACTTC. This encodes CASSLVLDETQYF. Combining the CDR3 with reference TRBV5-6 and TRBJ2-5 gives the whole variable domain DAGVTQSPTHLIKTRGQQVTLRCSPKSGHDTVSWYQQALGQGPQFIFQYYEEEERQRGNFPDRFSGHQFPNYSSELNVNALLLGDSALYLCASSLVLDETQYFGPGTRLLVL.

This chain joins TRBV28 and TRBJ2-2; TRBD1 aligns across 11 bases. Germline V CDR1 and CDR2: MDHEN, SYDVKM. CDR3 length: 17 residues. V was pared by 5 bases and J by 5 bases, with 10 bases of the junction left unmatched. The CDR3 coding sequence is TGTGCCAGCAGTGTACTGCCCGGGACAGGGGGGACCGGGGAGCTGTTTTTT. Protein sequence: CASSVLPGTGGTGELFF.

This chain uses TRBV10-3 with TRBJ2-1, with D possibly matching TRBD1 (5 bases). V dropped 0 bases and J dropped 5 bases, with 11 bases sitting between them. Germline V CDR1 and CDR2: ENHRY, SYGVKD. The CDR3 spans 15 residues. The CDR3 is CAISESSGYHNEQFF. The CDR3 DNA is TGTGCCATCAGTGAGTCCTCAGGGTACCACAATGAGCAGTTCTTC.

CDR3 sequence: CASSRDRVNEKLFF. The CDR3 DNA sequence: TGTGCCAGCAGCCGAGACAGGGTTAATGAAAAACTGTTTTTT. The J gene is TRBJ1-4, the V gene TRBV7-8; 7 nucleotides line up with TRBD1. CDR1 is SGHVS and CDR2 is FQNEAQ in the germline V gene. CDR3 length: 14 residues. The junction had 4 bases not matched to a gene; V was cut back by 5 bases and J by 4 bases.

This chain connects TRBV27 to TRBJ1-5, with 10 bases that match TRBD1. The CDR3 spans 18 residues. After removal of 6 bases from V and 0 bases from J, the junction contained 11 bases not matched to a gene. Germline V gene data show CDR1 as MNHEY and CDR2 as SMNVEV (reference sequence). This CDR3 reads CASSPRQGAGNSNQPQHF. CDR3 nucleotide sequence: TGTGCCAGCAGCCCTAGACAGGGGGCGGGGAATAGCAATCAGCCCCAGCATTTT.